This TCR beta chain was sequenced during a study of blood T cell repertoires in COVID-19 (dated by TCRdb to between 2020 and 2021). Study-level background: The collaborator samples originated in the United States, Italy and Spain and spanned the acute and convalescent phases of COVID-19. Where HLA class I and class II types were available, the types were taken from metadata supplied by the sample provider, not from assay-based typing. Samples came from the ongoing ImmuneRACE study (first 160 participants) plus 1,254 subjects from 6 global collaborators. The dataset comprised deeply sampled blood TCRbeta repertoires from subjects exposed to, actively infected with, or recovered from COVID-19. Nearly every sample came with metadata listing a de-identified subject ID, COVID-19 status, age in years and sex. The repertoires were released in a freely available public database intended as a resource for research on the immune response to SARS-CoV-2. The material from the prospective study consisted of cDNA or gDNA derived from T cells, B-cell-depleted T cells, or PBMCs. Overall study outcomes, separate from this receptor: Clinical and demographic metadata were provided uncurated, with the amount varying by source and participant.

From V the trimming removes 5 bases and from J it removes 6 bases, while the gene matches leave 13 bases of the junction unaccounted for. From the germline V gene (reference sequence), CDR1 is LNHDA and CDR2 is SQIVND. From the cysteine through the phenylalanine, the CDR3 covers 15 amino acids. Of the read, only the CDR3 DNA is kept; its 45 bases are in frame from base 1. Participants in the prospective study were aged roughly 18 to 100 years, lived in some 24 United States geographic areas, and enrolled through a virtual design. Cohort assignment in the prospective study relied on participant-reported clinical history from a screening survey and a study questionnaire. ImmuneRACE Cohort 3 recovered participants were defined by two consecutive negative NP/OP PCR tests, healthcare professional clearance, or symptom resolution. In the prospective study, whole blood, serum and a nasopharyngeal or oropharyngeal swab were collected from each participant by mobile phlebotomists. Additional blood draws and questionnaires over an approximately two-month period could optionally be provided by prospective study participants. Before DNA extraction, blood samples from the prospective study were shipped at room temperature or frozen.

TCRbeta CDR3 regions were amplified from genomic DNA using the immunoSEQ Assay, a bias-controlled multiplex PCR. Regarding the original processing steps: The number of nucleated cells in each sample was estimated from the amplification of reference gene primers within the assay. To quantify the absolute abundance of each unique TCRbeta CDR3 rearrangement, sequence reads were collapsed and filtered. Productive Simpson clonality was computed per sample as the square root of Simpson's diversity index over productive rearrangements. TCRdb carries this immuneACCESS record with in-frame sequences only. Its versions omit some clonotypes, under half of them owing to an unresolved V gene in the studies checked, with the rest unexplained. V, J and clone size are those of that table, while D and trimming were read from the DNA. For this sample there are fewer than 500,000 clones; 70% to 90% appear just once. The top ten constitute 1% to 1.5% of the sample.

As concerns this clone: The specificity of this receptor is unknown. Per-base quality was not reported, and no clone a single base away is much larger than it.

The TCR originated in a man under 40 who had recovered from COVID-19. The chain uses TRBV19 and TRBJ2-7; 7 central bases correspond to TRBD1. Sequencing input: PBMCs or T cells enriched from blood (not recorded which). For the CDR3, the sequence is CASSPGQVKAGEQYF. Read as DNA, the sequence is TGTGCCAGTAGTCCCGGACAGGTAAAGGCGGGCGAGCAGTACTTC.